The text below deals with one TCR beta chain. Its target is unknown. Alongside a J-beta primer mix, a sample-barcoded 5' primer served in a second PCR lasting roughly 6 to 11 cycles. The authors tagged each cDNA molecule using a template-switch adaptor with 12 random nucleotides. Every individual sample yielded 3 million or more paired-end reads (each containing CDR3). One entry per CDR3 protein results from TCRdb running MiXCR on the 5' RACE reads. This table has around 1,500,000 distinct CDR3 sequences, approximately 28% appearing once. The source of the sample is a study of blood T cells in healthy people across ages. This CDR3 region has 16 residues. In germline, CDR1 is MDHEN, CDR2 SYDVKM. V lost 3 bases and J 2 bases, leaving 14 bases between the germline ends. Study-wide points: Naive T cell percentage showed a strong correlation with TCR beta diversity. Observed TCR beta diversity per million T cells went down as age went up. This fall followed a roughly linear course with age.

The specimen sequenced was blood. The chain joins TRBV28 to TRBJ1-5; the D is unclear. This receptor was taken from a woman aged 30 to 39 in good health. CDR3 protein: CASSLSGQTGNQPQHF. The CDR3 bases are TGTGCCAGCAGTTTGTCCGGTCAGACTGGCAATCAGCCCCAGCATTTT.